This T cell receptor beta chain stems from a study of shared clonotypes between healthy human individuals. Study observations and caveats: Deeper or shallower sequencing was expected to change how clonotypes are shared among donors.

Between the trimmed V and J ends, which lost 4 bases and 1 base, there was a span of 14 bases. In germline, CDR1 is LNHDA, CDR2 SQIVND (reference sequence). The CDR3 extends over 16 amino acids. Researchers divided each subset's genomic DNA evenly across several immunoSEQ plates. In the sorted-subset replicate PCRs, approximately 200 ng DNA, 25,000 to 30,000 T cell genomes, was used. This table comes from immunoSEQ multiplex PCR, and its TCRdb copy is limited to in-frame clones, with some not included. The table records 2 million to 2.5 million clones, under 97% of them present only once. This clone appeared a single time. Its matching antigen is unknown.

The chain couples TRBV19 to TRBJ1-5; D not resolved. The TCR sequence derives from a man between 18 and 29 years old in good health. The sequenced sample consisted of naive CD4+ T cells sorted from blood. This sample's subset: CD45RA+ positively selected. CDR3 bases: TGTGCCAGTAGTACTCACGGACTCCTGAGCAATCAGCCCCAGCATTTT. This encodes CASSTHGLLSNQPQHF.